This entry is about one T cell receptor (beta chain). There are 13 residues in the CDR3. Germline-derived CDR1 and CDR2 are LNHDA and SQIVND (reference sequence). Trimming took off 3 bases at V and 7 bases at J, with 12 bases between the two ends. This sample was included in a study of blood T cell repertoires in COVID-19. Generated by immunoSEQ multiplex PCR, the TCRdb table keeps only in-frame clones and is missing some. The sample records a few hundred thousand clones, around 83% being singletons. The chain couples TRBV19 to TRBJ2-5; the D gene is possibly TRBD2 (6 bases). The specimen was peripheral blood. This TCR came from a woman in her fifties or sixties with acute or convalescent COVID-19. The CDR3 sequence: CASSIGGKGTQYF. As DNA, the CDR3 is TGTGCCAGTAGTATTGGGGGGAAGGGGACCCAGTACTTC.